This T cell receptor (beta chain) was observed in a study of a mutant IDH1 vaccine in newly diagnosed glioma. Profiling relied on immunoSEQ multiplex PCR, and the TCRdb table lists in-frame clones only, not all of them. The sample has about 34,000 clones, about four fifths seen once. By sample share, this clone is medium-sized. The CDR3 length is 14 residues. The J segment lost 11 bases and the V segment lost 0 bases, leaving 9 bases of the junction unmatched. The germline gives CDR1 SGHRS, CDR2 YFSETQ. The sample's time point: baseline, week 1 (first vaccination visit). This sample's treatment: pre-vaccination baseline after standard-of-care therapy.

This chain links TRBV5-1 with TRBJ1-1, with 8 bases identical to TRBD1. The sample consisted of peripheral blood mononuclear cells (PBMCs), taken from a glioma patient treated with radiotherapy, temozolomide or both. This sequence was found in a man aged 50 to 60 with glioma. Some clones in this sample may be carry-over from other donors' samples. Here the CDR3 reads CASSLGFPRGQAFF. CDR3 nucleotides: TGCGCCAGCAGCTTGGGTTTTCCCAGGGGGCAGGCTTTCTTT.